The 24 T cell receptor beta chains listed next were all sequenced from one sample in a study of Graves' ophthalmopathy and Graves' hyperthyroidism. The sequenced template was RNA, covering the TCR beta CDR3 region. An initial RT-PCR round employing HTBI primers preceded a second-round multiplex PCR. TCRdb processed the multiplex PCR reads anew with MiXCR; each CDR3 protein has one entry. The sample consists of about 370,000 distinct CDR3 sequences, 15% to 20% of them appearing once. Specimen: peripheral blood. The receptor set was obtained from a woman under 30 with Graves' ophthalmopathy.

There are a few counts of this clonotype. At one end the junction does not follow the germline gene, possibly because of a read error. The V and J genes are TRBV18 and TRBJ2-7, with 8 bases that match TRBD2. The CDR3 spans 16 residues. CDR1 is KGHSH and CDR2 is LQKENI in the germline V gene. The CDR3 loop is CASSPRTSGGLYEQYF. The CDR3, as DNA: TGTGCCAGCTCACCACGGACCAGCGGGGGTCTATACGAACAGTACTTC.

This clonotype has a count of ten or more. This chain links TRBV19 with TRBJ2-7; 12 nucleotides align to TRBD2. The CDR3 extends over 17 amino acids. Germline trimming cut 5 bases from V and 3 bases from J; bases unmatched to any gene: 11. Germline V CDR1 and CDR2: LNHDA, SQIVND (reference sequence). The CDR3 DNA reads as TGTGCCAGTAGTTTCCGGACTAGCGGGGACGGAAACTACGAGCAGTACTTC. This gives the protein CASSFRTSGDGNYEQYF.

V usage is TRBV20-1 and J usage is TRBJ2-7; D not certain. V lost 3 bases, J lost 3 bases, and 12 bases lay in between. There are 13 residues in the CDR3. The germline gives CDR1 DFQATT, CDR2 SNEGSKA (reference sequence). CDR3 bases: TGCAGTGCTAGTAGGCCCGACTTCTACGAGCAGTACTTC. As protein: CSASRPDFYEQYF.

This clonotype was seen more than once but under ten times. Its ends do not fully match the called genes, so a read error is possible. The chain joins TRBV7-7 to TRBJ2-2; either TRBD1 or TRBD2 may supply D (5 bases each). Germline V gives CDR1 SSHAT, CDR2 FNYEAQ (reference sequence). CDR3 length equals 14 residues. In DNA, the CDR3 is TGTGCTAGCAGCACAACTCGGGACGCATGGGAGCTGTTTTTT. Translating it yields CASSTTRDAWELFF.

The chain uses TRBV14 and TRBJ2-2; D ambiguous. The CDR3 covers 16 residues. CDR1 and CDR2 (germline): SGHDN, FVKESK. Trimming took off 2 bases at V and 0 bases at J, with 10 bases between the two ends. The CDR3 sequence: CASSQTTSTNTGELFF. As DNA, the CDR3 is TGTGCCAGCAGCCAAACGACCAGCACGAACACCGGGGAGCTGTTTTTT.

This chain connects TRBV6-2 or TRBV6-3 to TRBJ2-2, with 9 bases that match TRBD2. CDR3 length equals 17 residues. CDR1 and CDR2 (germline): MNHEY, SVGEGT. J was trimmed by 4 bases and V by 0 bases; bases with no gene match: 6. The CDR3 DNA sequence: TGTGCCAGCAGTTACTCCCTAGCGGGGAGCATCACCGGGGAGCTGTTTTTT. Translating gives CASSYSLAGSITGELFF.

At least ten counts were recorded for this clonotype. The chain joins TRBV30 to TRBJ1-6, with unresolved D. Trimming left V 0 bases short and J 4 bases short, with 7 bases between. Germline V gene data show CDR1 as GTSNPN and CDR2 as SVGIG (reference sequence). The CDR3 spans 14 residues. CDR3 nucleotide sequence: TGTGCCTGGAGTGTGCAGGCGTATAATTCACCCCTCCACTTT. This codes for CAWSVQAYNSPLHF.

The chain couples TRBV14 to TRBJ2-4, with D hard to call. The V gene lost 2 bases and the J gene lost 6 bases, with 5 bases spanning the gap. The CDR3 loop spans 12 amino acids. Germline V gene data show CDR1 as SGHDN and CDR2 as FVKESK. The CDR3, as DNA: TGTGCCAGCAGCCAAATGCGAAACATTCAGTACTTC. Its translation: CASSQMRNIQYF.

In this sample, this clonotype turned up many times. The chain uses TRBV20-1 and TRBJ2-4, with a tentative D call TRBD2 (6 bases). V was trimmed by 5 bases and J by 6 bases, leaving 14 bases between them. Germline CDR1 DFQATT, CDR2 SNEGSKA (reference sequence). This CDR3 has 13 amino acids. The CDR3 DNA reads TGCAGTGCTCACGGGACTGGGGGAAACATTCAGTACTTC. Encoded protein: CSAHGTGGNIQYF.

This clonotype showed up many times. The chain has TRBV12-3 or TRBV12-4 and TRBJ1-5; D call uncertain. The CDR3 has 13 residues. Deletions cut 5 bases from V and 3 bases from J, with 8 bases between. The CDR3 DNA sequence: TGTGCCAGCAGTCTACTATACAATCAGCCCCAGCATTTT. It specifies CASSLLYNQPQHF.

Many counts were recorded for this clonotype. V usage is TRBV6-2 or TRBV6-3 and J usage is TRBJ2-2; D gene unclear. Trimming left V 5 bases short and J 3 bases short, with 13 bases between. The CDR3 runs to 15 residues. Germline V gene sequence: CDR1 MNHEY, CDR2 SVGEGT. The CDR3 coding sequence is TGTGCCAGCAGTCGGCGCCTAAGGCACACCGGGGAGCTGTTTTTT. This codes for CASSRRLRHTGELFF.

With respect to this clonotype: It may be a read error: a sequence one base away is much more abundant. This sequence joins TRBV6-1 and TRBJ2-7, with D perhaps matching TRBD1 (5 bases). The germline gives CDR1 MNHNS, CDR2 SASEGT. The CDR3 has 13 amino acids. Between the trimmed V and J ends, which lost 1 base and 3 bases, there was a span of 7 bases. This chain's CDR3 is CASSEGDSYEQYF. As DNA, the CDR3 is TGTGCCAGCAGTGAAGGCGACAGCTACGAGCAGTACTTC.

This clonotype occurred many times. This chain links TRBV6-4 with TRBJ1-1; D is ambiguous. Germline assignment: CDR1 MRHNA and CDR2 SNTAGT. Trimming pared 2 bases from V and 3 bases from J, leaving 25 bases between. The CDR3 length is 19 residues. The CDR3 loop is CASSDPTYFFIWSDTEAFF. DNA of the CDR3: TGTGCCAGCAGTGACCCTACGTATTTTTTTATTTGGTCGGACACTGAAGCTTTCTTT.

In its sample, this clonotype was seen many times. This chain links TRBV28 with TRBJ1-1, with D maybe TRBD1 (6 bases). The CDR3 consists of 16 residues. From germline, CDR1 is MDHEN and CDR2 SYDVKM. Trimming took 4 bases from V and 2 from J, leaving 17 bases between them. The CDR3 loop is CASSSRGPGGNTEAFF. CDR3 bases: TGTGCCAGCAGTTCCAGGGGTCCCGGAGGAAACACTGAAGCTTTCTTT.

This clonotype was recorded many times. The rearrangement joins TRBV7-3 to TRBJ2-4; D may be TRBD2 (6 bases). This CDR3 comprises 15 residues. Germline CDR1 reads SGHTA; CDR2 reads FQGTGA. Trimming took 3 bases from V and 8 from J, leaving 17 bases between them. CDR3 sequence: CASSLSPSREDIQYF. In DNA form, the CDR3 reads TGTGCCAGCAGCTTGAGCCCTTCTAGGGAGGACATTCAGTACTTC.

This clonotype was picked up many times. The chain links TRBV4-1 to TRBJ1-2; maybe TRBD1 (5 bases). CDR1 and CDR2 (germline): MGHRA, YSYEKL. The V end was cut by 0 bases, the J end by 4 bases, with 9 bases between. CDR3 length: 14 amino acids. The CDR3 reads CASSQDQGSYGYTF. In DNA, the CDR3 is TGCGCCAGCAGCCAAGATCAGGGATCCTATGGCTACACCTTC.

The chain carries TRBV6-2 or TRBV6-3 and TRBJ1-5, with D possibly matching TRBD1 (5 bases). The CDR3 spans 13 residues. Per germline, CDR1 MNHEY and CDR2 SVGEGT. V shed 2 bases and J shed 5 bases, with 7 bases lying between them. The CDR3 spells CASSYGTYQPQHF. CDR3 nucleotides: TGTGCCAGCAGTTACGGGACTTATCAGCCCCAGCATTTT.

This clonotype was counted many times. This sequence joins TRBV12-3 or TRBV12-4 and TRBJ1-1; 10 bases are shared with TRBD1. The CDR3 has 14 residues. Losses at the gene ends were 6 bases for V and 6 bases for J; bases not matched to a gene: 7. This chain's CDR3 is CASRPGTGDPEAFF. The CDR3 nucleotides read TGTGCCAGCAGACCCGGGACAGGGGACCCTGAAGCTTTCTTT.

The genes are TRBV7-2 and TRBJ1-1; perhaps TRBD1 as D (5 bases). This CDR3 region has 14 residues. Trimming took off 5 bases at V and 6 bases at J, with 16 bases between the two ends. Germline CDR1 and CDR2: SGHTA and FQGNSA. The CDR3, as DNA: TGTGCCAGCAGCCCCCCCGCAGGACAACCTGAAGCTTTCTTT. Translated, it gives CASSPPAGQPEAFF.

This clonotype was counted ten times or more. The V call is TRBV7-2, the J call TRBJ1-5; 9 positions match TRBD1. The CDR3 loop spans 14 amino acids. Trimming cost V 3 bases and J 7 bases; bases outside gene matches: 4. From germline, CDR1 is SGHTA and CDR2 FQGNSA. The CDR3 is CASSFSTGGQPQHF. The CDR3 coding sequence is TGTGCCAGCAGCTTTTCGACAGGGGGGCAGCCCCAGCATTTT.

Ten or more counts support this clonotype. The rearrangement links TRBV29-1 to TRBJ2-5, with 8 bases lining up with TRBD1. The CDR3 contains 12 residues. The germline V gene encodes CDR1 SQVTM and CDR2 ANQGSEA. V shed 7 bases, J shed 2 bases, and the junction held 3 bases outside the gene matches. DNA of the CDR3: TGCAGCGGAAGGACAGGGCAAGAGACCCAGTACTTC. This encodes CSGRTGQETQYF.

This clonotype was observed many times. The V call is TRBV7-2, the J call TRBJ2-2, with 8 bases identical to TRBD2. The trim removed 0 bases at V and 8 bases at J, leaving 2 bases unmatched. The CDR3 runs to 14 residues. Germline assignment: CDR1 SGHTA and CDR2 FQGNSA. CDR3 sequence (DNA): TGTGCCAGCAGCTTAGCGCGGGGGGCAGGGGAGCTGTTTTTT. This translates into CASSLARGAGELFF.

This clonotype has a count of ten or more. Its ends do not fully match the called genes, so a read error is possible. The V call is TRBV11-2, the J call TRBJ1-2; 7 bases fit TRBD1. Germline values: CDR1 SGHAT, CDR2 FQNNGV. This CDR3 is built from 16 residues. Here the CDR3 reads CASSLGGGQLGYGYTF. In DNA form, the CDR3 reads TGCGCCAGCAGCTTAGGGGGGGGACAGCTTGGCTATGGCTACACCTTC.

CDR3 DNA sequence: TGTGCCAGCCCCGAACAGGTGAACACTGAAGCTTTCTTT. Amino acids: CASPEQVNTEAFF. The chain couples TRBV6-1 to TRBJ1-1; weak D call: TRBD1 (5 bases). In germline, CDR1 is MNHNS, CDR2 SASEGT. Trimming removed 8 bases from V and 0 bases from J, with 10 bases in between. This CDR3 comprises 13 residues.